Listed here are 17 T cell receptor beta chains from one sample, sequenced in a study of Ad26.COV2.S vaccination and SARS-CoV-2 variants. The treatment was: 15 to 20 received Ad26.COV2.S at low or high dose, single or two shots; roughly 5 received placebo; per-sample allocation not given. Samples were taken on day 63 after the first vaccine or placebo injection. TCRdb's table, derived via immunoSEQ multiplex PCR, lists solely in-frame clones and lacks some. The data show approximately 280,000 clones, approximately 89% seen once. Here the sequenced sample was peripheral blood, taken in a trial of Ad26.COV2.S vaccine versus placebo. These TCRs come from a person between 18 and 65 years old who received the Ad26.COV2.S COVID-19 vaccine or a placebo.

This clone was counted a single time. The CDR3: CASSLFTGRNGYTF. The CDR3 bases are TGTGCCAGCAGCTTGTTCACGGGGAGGAATGGCTACACCTTC. The rearrangement joins TRBV5-6 to TRBJ1-2, with D hard to call. V gave up 1 base and J gave up 6 bases, with 13 bases separating them. The CDR3 contains 14 residues. Germline values: CDR1 SGHDT, CDR2 YYEEEE.

The count of this clone is one. The rearrangement links TRBV7-2 to TRBJ1-1; D is undetermined. The germline V gene has CDR1 SGHTA and CDR2 FQGNSA. V lost 1 base to trimming and J lost 4 bases, with 10 bases between them. The CDR3 loop spans 14 amino acids. The CDR3, as DNA: TGTGCCAGCAGCTTAGGAGCTGGAGGCACTGAAGCTTTCTTT. Its protein is CASSLGAGGTEAFF.

The chain employs TRBV25-1 and TRBJ1-2, with D perhaps TRBD1 (5 bases). The CDR3 is made up of 15 amino acids. The V gene lost 4 bases and the J gene lost 1 base, with 13 bases spanning the gap. Per germline, CDR1 MGHDK and CDR2 SYGVNS. CDR3 coding DNA: TGTGCCAGCAGTGTAGGGGACTATAGTAACTATGGCTACACCTTC. Protein product: CASSVGDYSNYGYTF.

The chain couples TRBV28 to TRBJ1-6; D call uncertain. V dropped 3 bases and J dropped 8 bases, with 5 bases sitting between them. The CDR3 runs to 12 residues. The germline V gene has CDR1 MDHEN and CDR2 SYDVKM. As DNA, the CDR3 is TGTGCCAGCAGTTTCGATTATTCACCCCTCCACTTT. It codes for CASSFDYSPLHF.

The chain joins TRBV10-2 to TRBJ2-5; D may be TRBD1 (6 bases). CDR1 and CDR2 (germline): WSHSY, SAAADI. V was clipped by 2 bases and J by 5 bases, with 9 bases between them. CDR3 length: 13 amino acids. CDR3 bases: TGCGCCAGCAGTGAGCAGGGGTTGGAGACCCAGTACTTC. Translating gives CASSEQGLETQYF.

The CDR3 sequence: CASSPRGRVGTQYF. DNA of the CDR3: TGTGCCAGCAGCCCGCGGGGCAGGGTGGGGACCCAGTACTTC. This chain connects TRBV9 to TRBJ2-5; a weak D match, TRBD2 (6 bases). The germline V gene encodes CDR1 SGDLS and CDR2 YYNGEE. The CDR3 covers 14 residues. V gave up 4 bases and J gave up 7 bases, with 17 bases separating them.

This chain uses TRBV6-5 with TRBJ2-7; possibly TRBD2 for D (5 bases). Germline assignment: CDR1 MNHEY and CDR2 SVGAGI. CDR3 length: 15 amino acids. Trimming left V 7 bases short and J 2 bases short, with 18 bases between. For the CDR3, the DNA is TGTGCCAGCATCCGAGGGCCACTAAGGCCCTACGAGCAGTACTTC. Translation gives CASIRGPLRPYEQYF.

This clone occurred once. The chain has TRBV11-1 and TRBJ2-5; D call uncertain. This CDR3 has 13 residues. The germline gives CDR1 SGHAT, CDR2 FQDESV (reference sequence). Between the trimmed V and J ends, which lost 3 bases and 5 bases, there was a span of 10 bases. CDR3 sequence: CASSFPGRETQYF. The CDR3 coding sequence is TGTGCCAGCAGCTTCCCTGGCAGGGAGACCCAGTACTTC.

The V gene is TRBV6-2 or TRBV6-3, the J gene TRBJ2-1; tentatively, D is TRBD1 (6 bases). This CDR3 region has 14 residues. Trimming shortened V by 0 bases and J by 14 bases, and 17 bases separated the two germline ends. Germline lookup yields CDR1 MNHEY and CDR2 SVGEGT. The CDR3 region has the DNA TGTGCCAGCAGTTACTCGCAGGGGATCGGTGCAGAGTTCTTC. Translating it yields CASSYSQGIGAEFF.

CDR3 nucleotides: TGTGCCAGCAGCTTAGCACAGGCCGACGAGCAGTACTTC. It translates to CASSLAQADEQYF. The rearrangement links TRBV11-3 to TRBJ2-7; perhaps TRBD1 as D (5 bases). The CDR3 covers 13 residues. Germline-derived CDR1 and CDR2 are SGHNT and YENEEA. The V gene lost 1 base and the J gene lost 5 bases, with 9 bases spanning the gap.

This chain links TRBV2 with TRBJ1-6; unclear D gene. The CDR3 has 13 amino acids. With 6 bases removed from V and 3 bases from J, the gap between germline ends came to 6 bases. Germline values: CDR1 SNHLY, CDR2 FYNNEI. The CDR3, as DNA: TGTGCCAGCAGAGAGGTCTATAATTCACCCCTCCACTTT. Translating it yields CASREVYNSPLHF.

This sequence joins TRBV10-2 and TRBJ1-1, with D unclear. CDR1 is WSHSY, CDR2 SAAADI, per germline. V was trimmed by 4 bases and J by 4 bases, leaving 19 bases between them. The CDR3 consists of 16 residues. The CDR3 reads CASSGPLASWVTEAFF. In DNA form, the CDR3 reads TGCGCCAGCAGTGGACCTCTAGCCTCATGGGTCACTGAAGCTTTCTTT.

This chain connects TRBV19 to TRBJ2-5; D gene unclear. V lost 1 base to trimming and J lost 2 bases, with 8 bases between them. Germline values: CDR1 LNHDA, CDR2 SQIVND (reference sequence). This CDR3 region has 14 residues. CDR3 residues: CASSIAQKQETQYF. The CDR3 region has the DNA TGTGCCAGTAGTATAGCTCAAAAACAAGAGACCCAGTACTTC.

The rearrangement uses TRBV7-2 and TRBJ1-3, with 10 bases identical to TRBD1. Per the germline V gene, CDR1 is SGHTA and CDR2 is FQGNSA. The CDR3 is made up of 15 amino acids. The V gene end was trimmed by 4 bases and the J gene end by 4 bases; junction bases not matched to a gene: 4. Here the CDR3 reads CASSWDRGAGNTIYF. As DNA, the CDR3 is TGTGCCAGCAGCTGGGACAGGGGAGCCGGAAACACCATATATTTT.

The gene calls are TRBV7-3 and TRBJ2-4, with D tentatively TRBD1 or TRBD2 (7 bases each). The V end was cut by 5 bases, the J end by 0 bases, with 26 bases between. The CDR3 loop spans 20 amino acids. Germline V gene lookup returns CDR1 SGHTA and CDR2 FQGTGA. The CDR3 DNA reads as TGTGCCAGCAGCCCCCCAGGGGGGGGCGGTTTACGGCCAGCCAAAAACATTCAGTACTTC. Translation gives CASSPPGGGGLRPAKNIQYF.

The V and J genes are TRBV7-6 and TRBJ2-2, with 10 bases that match TRBD2. The CDR3 is 16 residues long. Germline assignment: CDR1 SGHVS and CDR2 FNYEAQ. The V and J ends lost 6 bases and 3 bases, in that order; junction bases with no gene match: 7. In DNA form, the CDR3 reads TGTGCCAGCAGTCTGCAAAGCGGGAGGGACACCGGGGAGCTGTTTTTT. Protein product: CASSLQSGRDTGELFF.

The gene calls are TRBV18 and TRBJ2-2; the match to TRBD2 covers 9 bases. CDR1 KGHSH and CDR2 LQKENI come from the germline V gene. Trimming cost V 1 base and J 4 bases; bases outside gene matches: 10. CDR3 length: 18 residues. The CDR3 region is CASSPRTSEQGSTGELFF. Written as DNA, the CDR3 is TGTGCCAGCTCACCACGGACTAGCGAACAGGGATCCACCGGGGAGCTGTTTTTT.